This is a list of T cell receptor beta chains from one sample in a study of T-cell reconstitution after alpha-beta-depleted transplantation in children. One entry per CDR3 protein, called by TCRdb with MiXCR from the PCR reads. The repertoire consists of 350,000 to 450,000 distinct CDR3 sequences, with around 21% occurring once and the leading ten covering less than 4.5%. This sample comprised PBMCs from the stem cell graft donor, obtained from the stem cell graft. The origin of the receptors is a human donor who donated a stem cell graft to a child with acute myeloid leukemia. Both conserved end residues are part of each CDR3. Each record gives: clone size, D gene, CDR3 length, V gene, J gene, CDR3 protein, CDR3 DNA. D genes are given only for firm matches. The listing skips clone size in some rows; elsewhere it reads once, few, many or a size class.

>NA|TRBD1|16|TRBV6-1|TRBJ2-1
CASSEAGRGWWNEQFF
TGTGCCAGCAGTGAAGCTGGCAGGGGGTGGTGGAATGAGCAGTTCTTC
>many|TRBD2|15|TRBV10-3|TRBJ2-5
CAIKDGGGLSETQYF
TGTGCCATCAAGGATGGGGGGGGTCTTTCAGAGACCCAGTACTTC
>NA|NA|13|TRBV28|TRBJ2-1
CASNQGFSGEQFF
TGTGCCAGCAACCAAGGGTTTTCGGGTGAGCAGTTCTTC
>once|TRBD1|15|TRBV28|TRBJ2-7
CASSLLTGVSYEQYF
TGTGCCAGCAGCCTTCTGACAGGGGTGTCCTACGAGCAGTACTTC
>NA|TRBD2|14|TRBV12-3/TRBV12-4|TRBJ2-3
CASRIAGGPDTQYF
TGTGCCAGCAGGATAGCGGGAGGGCCTGATACGCAGTATTTT
>few|TRBD1|15|TRBV10-3|TRBJ2-1
CAISESGQANNEQFF
TGTGCCATCAGTGAGTCGGGACAGGCTAACAATGAGCAGTTCTTC
>NA|TRBD2|19|TRBV6-5|TRBJ2-5
CASSSWTSGSGWVRETQYF
TGTGCCAGCAGTTCCTGGACTAGCGGGAGCGGGTGGGTGAGGGAGACCCAGTACTTC
>NA|TRBD2|14|TRBV7-2|TRBJ2-1
CASTMTSANNEQFF
TGTGCCAGCACCATGACTAGCGCTAACAATGAGCAGTTCTTC
>NA|NA|15|TRBV7-7|TRBJ1-4
CASSPRDGKNEKLFF
TGTGCCAGCAGCCCTCGAGACGGGAAGAATGAAAAACTGTTTTTT
>few|TRBD1|15|TRBV27|TRBJ2-7
CASSSHRGQVGEQYF
TGTGCCAGCAGTTCACACCGGGGACAGGTTGGCGAGCAGTACTTC
>many|NA|15|TRBV28|TRBJ2-3
CASSSWGRGADTQYF
TGTGCCAGCAGCTCGTGGGGCCGCGGGGCAGATACGCAGTATTTT
>few|NA|14|TRBV5-1|TRBJ1-6
CASSLGDILAPLHF
TGCGCCAGCAGCTTGGGGGACATTCTGGCGCCCCTCCACTTT
>NA|TRBD2|17|TRBV12-3/TRBV12-4|TRBJ2-3
CASSLAAREVRVNTQYF
TGTGCCAGCAGTTTAGCGGCTCGGGAGGTTAGGGTGAATACGCAGTATTTT
>few|TRBD2|15|TRBV5-6|TRBJ2-7
CASSFRGGVYDEQYF
TGTGCCAGCAGCTTTCGGGGGGGTGTTTACGACGAGCAGTACTTC
>NA|NA|10|TRBV20-1|TRBJ1-2
CSATGRGYTF
TGCAGTGCTACGGGCCGAGGCTACACCTTC
>few|NA|12|TRBV12-3/TRBV12-4|TRBJ2-2
CASVDRPGELFF
TGTGCCAGCGTAGATAGGCCCGGGGAGCTGTTTTTT
>NA|NA|15|TRBV19|TRBJ2-7
CASSEGRGFPYEQYF
TGTGCCAGTAGTGAAGGACGGGGGTTTCCCTACGAGCAGTACTTC
>NA|NA|14|TRBV29-1|TRBJ1-1
CSVEDRAVDTEAFF
TGCAGCGTTGAAGACAGGGCAGTGGACACTGAAGCTTTCTTT
>few|NA|15|TRBV6-2/TRBV6-3|TRBJ2-7
CASSYQGLRSYEQYF
TGTGCCAGCAGTTACCAAGGACTCCGGTCCTACGAGCAGTACTTC
>NA|TRBD1|14|TRBV5-1|TRBJ2-7
CASSPGTGKWAQYF
TGCGCCAGCAGCCCCGGGACAGGAAAGTGGGCGCAGTACTTC
>NA|TRBD2|15|TRBV4-3|TRBJ2-7
CASSQIQGGFYEQYF
TGCGCCAGCAGCCAAATCCAGGGAGGGTTCTACGAGCAGTACTTC
>few|TRBD2|15|TRBV20-1|TRBJ2-5
CSARGLAGDLETQYF
TGCAGTGCTAGGGGACTAGCGGGAGACCTGGAGACCCAGTACTTC
>many|TRBD2|14|TRBV20-1|TRBJ2-2
CSAKLAGGGGELFF
TGCAGTGCTAAGCTAGCGGGAGGGGGCGGGGAGCTGTTTTTT
>few|TRBD1|16|TRBV5-6|TRBJ1-1
CASSFLLQGAYTEAFF
TGTGCCAGCAGCTTCCTGCTGCAGGGGGCTTACACTGAAGCTTTCTTT
>few|NA|12|TRBV12-3/TRBV12-4|TRBJ1-5
CASMSANQPQHF
TGTGCCAGTATGAGCGCTAATCAGCCCCAGCATTTT
>NA|TRBD2|14|TRBV15|TRBJ2-7
CATSLAGWMQEQYF
TGTGCCACCTCGCTAGCGGGGTGGATGCAGGAGCAGTACTTC
>NA|NA|11|TRBV20-1|TRBJ2-3
CSAERADTQYF
TGCAGTGCAGAGCGGGCAGATACGCAGTATTTT